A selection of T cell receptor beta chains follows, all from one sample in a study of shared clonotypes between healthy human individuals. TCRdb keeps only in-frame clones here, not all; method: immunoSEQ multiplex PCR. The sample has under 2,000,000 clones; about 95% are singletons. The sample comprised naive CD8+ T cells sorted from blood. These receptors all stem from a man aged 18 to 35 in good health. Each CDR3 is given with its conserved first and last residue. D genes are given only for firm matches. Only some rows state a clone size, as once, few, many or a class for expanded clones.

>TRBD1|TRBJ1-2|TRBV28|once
CASSLNEGQGNGYTF
TGTGCCAGCAGCTTAAACGAGGGACAGGGAAATGGCTACACCTTC
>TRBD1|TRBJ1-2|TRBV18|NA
CASSPETGVGYGYTF
TGTGCCAGCTCACCAGAGACAGGGGTCGGCTATGGCTACACCTTC
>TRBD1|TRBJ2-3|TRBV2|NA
CASSEGWDRSTDTQYF
TGTGCCAGCAGTGAAGGCTGGGACAGGAGCACAGATACGCAGTATTTT
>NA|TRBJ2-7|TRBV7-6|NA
CASSPYVGTPSGEQYF
TGTGCCAGCAGCCCATATGTTGGGACACCTTCGGGCGAGCAGTACTTC
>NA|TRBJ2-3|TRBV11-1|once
CASSLEYTDTQYF
TGTGCCAGCAGCTTAGAGTACACAGATACGCAGTATTTT
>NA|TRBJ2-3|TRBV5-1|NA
CASSFGEGTYTQYF
TGCGCCAGCAGCTTTGGTGAGGGGACTTATACGCAGTATTTT
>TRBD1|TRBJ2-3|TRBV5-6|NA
CASSARQGAGLTDTQYF
TGTGCCAGCAGCGCGAGACAGGGGGCAGGTTTGACAGATACGCAGTATTTT
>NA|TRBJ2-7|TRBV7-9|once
CASRVGQVGSERYEQYF
TGTGCCAGCCGTGTGGGACAAGTCGGGTCAGAGCGCTACGAGCAGTACTTC
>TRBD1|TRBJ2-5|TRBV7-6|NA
CASSLASRQGWKTQYF
TGTGCCAGCAGCTTAGCCTCGAGACAGGGATGGAAGACCCAGTACTTC
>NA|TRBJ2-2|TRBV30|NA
CAWSVMLFGELFF
TGTGCCTGGAGTGTAATGCTTTTCGGGGAGCTGTTTTTT
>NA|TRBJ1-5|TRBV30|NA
CAWGNSNQPQHF
TGTGCCTGGGGGAATAGCAATCAGCCCCAGCATTTT
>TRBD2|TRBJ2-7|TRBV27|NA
CASSLSASTSATYEQYF
TGTGCCAGCAGTTTATCGGCCTCCACTAGCGCCACCTACGAGCAGTACTTC
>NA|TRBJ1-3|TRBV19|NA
CASSIAGAGAGNTIYF
TGTGCCAGTAGTATAGCGGGGGCAGGCGCTGGAAACACCATATATTTT
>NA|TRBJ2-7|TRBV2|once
CASSEAGWYEQYF
TGTGCCAGCAGTGAAGCCGGATGGTACGAGCAGTACTTC
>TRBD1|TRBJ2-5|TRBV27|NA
CASSWGTGEATQYF
TGTGCCAGCAGCTGGGGGACAGGGGAGGCGACCCAGTACTTC
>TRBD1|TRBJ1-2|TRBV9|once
CASSVEGTAPYGYTF
TGTGCCAGCAGCGTAGAGGGGACAGCGCCCTATGGCTACACCTTC
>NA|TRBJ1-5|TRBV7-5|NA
CARSLPMGGGNQPQHF
TGTGCCAGAAGCCTCCCCATGGGGGGAGGCAATCAGCCCCAGCATTTT
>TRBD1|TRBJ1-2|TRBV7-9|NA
CASSRRDRQNYGYTF
TGTGCCAGCAGCCGCCGGGACAGGCAAAACTATGGCTACACCTTC
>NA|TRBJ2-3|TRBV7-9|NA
CASSLARGGPSTDTQYF
TGTGCCAGCAGCTTAGCAAGAGGGGGGCCGTCCACAGATACGCAGTATTTT
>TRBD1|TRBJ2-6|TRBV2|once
CASTPVEGAAGANVLTF
TGTGCCAGCACCCCGGTCGAGGGGGCAGCGGGGGCCAACGTCCTGACTTTC
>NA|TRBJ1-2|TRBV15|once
CATSGGRDYGYTF
TGTGCCACCAGCGGTGGACGGGATTATGGCTACACCTTC
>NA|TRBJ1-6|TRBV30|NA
CAWSLENYNSPLHF
TGTGCCTGGAGTTTGGAGAACTATAATTCACCCCTCCACTTT
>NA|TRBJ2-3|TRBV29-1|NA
CSVGTGTDTQYF
TGCAGCGTTGGTACAGGGACAGATACGCAGTATTTT
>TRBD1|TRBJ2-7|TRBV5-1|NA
CASSSEAAGGYEQYF
TGCGCCAGCAGCTCCGAGGCGGCAGGGGGATACGAGCAGTACTTC
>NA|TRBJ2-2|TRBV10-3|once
CAIREGGSDTGELFF
TGTGCCATCAGGGAGGGAGGCTCGGACACCGGGGAGCTGTTTTTT
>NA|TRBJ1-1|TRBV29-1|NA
CSVLGAEAFF
TGCAGCGTTTTGGGGGCTGAAGCTTTCTTT